Below, 5 T cell receptor beta chains from the same sample are listed, as sequenced in a study of blood T cell repertoires in COVID-19. TCRdb's copy holds only in-frame clones and misses some; the assay was immunoSEQ multiplex PCR. The data contain under 65,000 clones, 80% to 90% of them singletons. Input material: peripheral blood. These receptors all stem from a human donor in a cohort sampled during active COVID-19.

The chain recombines TRBV6-2 or TRBV6-3 with TRBJ2-1, with 7 bases aligning to TRBD2. The CDR3 has 15 amino acids. Germline trimming cut 2 bases from V and 4 bases from J; bases unmatched to any gene: 5. From germline, CDR1 is MNHEY and CDR2 SVGEGT. CDR3 sequence reads: CASSYGGSGYNEQFF. The CDR3 DNA reads as TGTGCCAGCAGTTACGGCGGGAGCGGGTACAATGAGCAGTTCTTC.

J is TRBJ2-1 and V is TRBV7-8; 10 bases match TRBD2. The CDR3 runs to 15 residues. V was pared by 5 bases and J by 4 bases, with 5 bases of the junction left unmatched. The V gene's germline CDR1 is SGHVS and CDR2 FQNEAQ. The CDR3 coding sequence is TGTGCCAGCAGCCCACGACTAGCGGGTTACAATGAGCAGTTCTTC. Amino acid sequence: CASSPRLAGYNEQFF.

The V and J genes are TRBV19 and TRBJ2-7; 12 nucleotides agree with TRBD2. V lost 4 bases and J lost 4; bases outside the gene matches: 5. The CDR3 is 15 amino acids. Germline V CDR1 and CDR2: LNHDA, SQIVND (reference sequence). The CDR3 loop is CASSTSGRAQYEQYF. CDR3 nucleotides: TGTGCCAGTAGTACTAGCGGGAGGGCCCAGTACGAGCAGTACTTC.

A few counts support this clone. This chain connects TRBV5-1 to TRBJ2-7; TRBD1 agrees at 9 bases. Germline CDR1 SGHRS, CDR2 YFSETQ. The CDR3 has 15 residues. The J segment lost 2 bases and the V segment lost 2 bases, leaving 5 bases of the junction unmatched. The CDR3 sequence: CASSFRQGETYEQYF. CDR3 in DNA: TGCGCCAGCAGCTTCAGACAGGGGGAGACCTACGAGCAGTACTTC.

This chain joins TRBV5-1 and TRBJ1-1; no reliable D call. V was clipped by 1 base and J by 0 bases, with 10 bases between them. CDR1 SGHRS and CDR2 YFSETQ come from the germline V gene. The CDR3 has 15 amino acids. CDR3: CASSLSTAMNTEAFF. The DNA of the CDR3 is TGCGCCAGCAGCTTGAGTACAGCCATGAACACTGAAGCTTTCTTT.